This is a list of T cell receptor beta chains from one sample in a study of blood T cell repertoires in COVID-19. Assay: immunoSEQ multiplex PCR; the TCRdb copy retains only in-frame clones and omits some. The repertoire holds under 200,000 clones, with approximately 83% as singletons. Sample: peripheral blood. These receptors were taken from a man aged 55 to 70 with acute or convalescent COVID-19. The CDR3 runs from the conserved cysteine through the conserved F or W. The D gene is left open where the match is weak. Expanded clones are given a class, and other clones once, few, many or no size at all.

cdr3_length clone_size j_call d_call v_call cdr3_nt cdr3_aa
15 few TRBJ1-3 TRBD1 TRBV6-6 TGTGCCAGCAGCCGGACAGGGGGTCCTGGAAACACCATATATTTT CASSRTGGPGNTIYF
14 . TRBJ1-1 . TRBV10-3 TGTGCCATCAGTGTGTCGGCCAGGGGAACTGAAGCTTTCTTT CAISVSARGTEAFF
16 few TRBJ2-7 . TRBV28 TGTGCCAGCAGGACAGGGGGTAGCGGGACTAGCTACGAGCAGTACTTC CASRTGGSGTSYEQYF
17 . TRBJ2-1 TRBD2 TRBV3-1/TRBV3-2 TGTGCCAGCAGCCAAGACATCTCTCCTAGCGGGAGCTATGAGCAGTTCTTC CASSQDISPSGSYEQFF
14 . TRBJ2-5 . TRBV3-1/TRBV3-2 TGTGCCAGCAGCTTCAGAGGTGGCCAAGAGACCCAGTACTTC CASSFRGGQETQYF
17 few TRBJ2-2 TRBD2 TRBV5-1 TGCGCCAGCAGCCCCTCACGTGGCGGGAGGGCCGACGGGGAGCTGTTTTTT CASSPSRGGRADGELFF
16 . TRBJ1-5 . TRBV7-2 TGTGCCAGCAGCTTAGCCCCAGGGCATAGCAATCAGCCCCAGCATTTT CASSLAPGHSNQPQHF
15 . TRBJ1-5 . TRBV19 TGTGCCAGTAGTATAGAGGCAGGCCGGCATCAGCCCCAGCATTTT CASSIEAGRHQPQHF
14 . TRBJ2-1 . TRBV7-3 TGTGCCAGCAGCTCATCCTCTGGGGCGACTGAGCAGTTCTTC CASSSSSGATEQFF
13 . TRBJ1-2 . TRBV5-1 TGCGCCAGCAGCTTGGGGGAGGGTGTCGGCTACACCTTC CASSLGEGVGYTF
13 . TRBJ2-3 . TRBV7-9 TGTGCCAGCAGCCTCGCGGGAAGTGATACGCAGTATTTT CASSLAGSDTQYF
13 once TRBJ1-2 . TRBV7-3 TGTGCCAGCAGCTCCGGGTTAAACTATGGCTACACCTTC CASSSGLNYGYTF
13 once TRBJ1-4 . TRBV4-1 TGCGCCAGCAGCCAACAACTTTGGGAAAAACTGTTTTTT CASSQQLWEKLFF
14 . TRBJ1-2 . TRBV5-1 TGCGCCAGCAGCTTGGGCGCAGCCCTGGGCGGCTACACCTTC CASSLGAALGGYTF
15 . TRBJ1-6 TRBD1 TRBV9 TGTGCCAGCAGCGTCTCGGACAGGGTTGATTCACCCCTCCACTTT CASSVSDRVDSPLHF
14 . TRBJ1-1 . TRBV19 TGTGCCAGTAGTATTACAGGGCTAAGCTCTGAAGCTTTCTTT CASSITGLSSEAFF
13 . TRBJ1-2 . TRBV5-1 TGCGCCAGCAGCTTGGCAGGGGTCAGCGGCTACACCTTC CASSLAGVSGYTF
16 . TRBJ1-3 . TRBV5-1 TGCGCCAGCAGCTTTGCCGGGACTCGCTACGGAAACACCATATATTTT CASSFAGTRYGNTIYF
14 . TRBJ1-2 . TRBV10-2 TGCGCCAGCAGTGACCCAGGAGGAGACTATGGCTACACCTTC CASSDPGGDYGYTF
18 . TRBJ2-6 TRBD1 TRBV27 TGTGCCAGCACTCCTTGGGGGGACAGGCGGACTGGGGCCAACGTCCTGACTTTC CASTPWGDRRTGANVLTF
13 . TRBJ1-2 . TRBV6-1 TGTGCCAGCAGTGATTCCTTTAACTATGGCTACACCTTC CASSDSFNYGYTF
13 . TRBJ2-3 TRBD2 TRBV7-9 TGTGCCAGCAGCATAGCGGGAGGAGATACGCAGTATTTT CASSIAGGDTQYF
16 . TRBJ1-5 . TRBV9 TGTGCCAGCAGCGCCCTATCCAGGGGTAGCAATCAGCCCCAGCATTTT CASSALSRGSNQPQHF
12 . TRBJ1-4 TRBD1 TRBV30 TGTGCCTGGAACAGGGGACCTGAAAAACTGTTTTTT CAWNRGPEKLFF
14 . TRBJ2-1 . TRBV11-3 TGTGCCAGCAGCCCCACTAGGGATTCTGGGGAGCAGTTCTTC CASSPTRDSGEQFF
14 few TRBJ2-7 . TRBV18 TGTGCCAGCTCGGCCTCTAGCACCTACTACGAGCAGTACTTC CASSASSTYYEQYF